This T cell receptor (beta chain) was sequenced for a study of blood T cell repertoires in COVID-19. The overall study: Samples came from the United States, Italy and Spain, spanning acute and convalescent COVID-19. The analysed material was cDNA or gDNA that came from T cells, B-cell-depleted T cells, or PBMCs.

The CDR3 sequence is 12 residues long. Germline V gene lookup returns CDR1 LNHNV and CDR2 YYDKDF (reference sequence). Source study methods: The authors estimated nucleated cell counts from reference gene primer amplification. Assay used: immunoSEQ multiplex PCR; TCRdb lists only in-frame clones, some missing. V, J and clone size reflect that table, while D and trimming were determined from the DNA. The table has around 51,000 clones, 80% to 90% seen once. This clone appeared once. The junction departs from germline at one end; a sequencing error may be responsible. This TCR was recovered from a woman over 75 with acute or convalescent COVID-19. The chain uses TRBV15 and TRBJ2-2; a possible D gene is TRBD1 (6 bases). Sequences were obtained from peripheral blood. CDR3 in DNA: TGTGCCACCAGCGGAGACAGGCGGGAGCTGTTTTTT. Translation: CATSGDRRELFF. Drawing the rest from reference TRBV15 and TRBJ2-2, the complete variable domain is DAMVIQNPRYQVTQFGKPVTLSCSQTLNHNVMYWYQQKSSQAPKLLFHYYDKDFNNEADTPDNFQSRRPNTSFCFLDIRSPGLGDTAMYLCATSGDRRELFFGEGSRLTVL.